Listed here are 24 T cell receptor beta chains from one sample, sequenced in a study of OX40 agonist ivuxolimab in advanced cancers. Method: immunoSEQ multiplex PCR; TCRdb's copy keeps in-frame clones and lacks some. The sample shows 23,000 or so clones, approximately 77% of them seen only once. The starting material was CD4+ or CD8+ T cells sorted from blood, obtained in a trial of the OX40 agonist ivuxolimab. The receptors here all came from an adult with an advanced solid tumor such as melanoma, head and neck, liver or kidney cancer.

The chain couples TRBV30 to TRBJ2-7, with 12 bases matching TRBD2. The germline V gene has CDR1 GTSNPN and CDR2 SVGIG (reference sequence). The CDR3 length is 14 residues. Trimming at V came to 2 bases and at J to 6 bases, leaving 5 bases not matched to a gene. The CDR3 nucleotides read TGTGCCTGGAGTCAAGGACTAGCGGGAAGCGAGCAGTACTTC. Amino acids: CAWSQGLAGSEQYF.

This clone occurred once. The chain combines TRBV2 with TRBJ2-1; D may be TRBD1 or TRBD2 (5 bases each). Trimming took off 4 bases at V and 0 bases at J, with 10 bases between the two ends. The CDR3 has 15 residues. The germline V gene encodes CDR1 SNHLY and CDR2 FYNNEI. CDR3 nucleotide sequence: TGTGCCAGCAGTGGGGGGAGCGGCTCCTACAATGAGCAGTTCTTC. It is translated as CASSGGSGSYNEQFF.

This chain connects TRBV11-2 to TRBJ2-7; D is uncertain. The CDR3 contains 14 residues. In germline, CDR1 is SGHAT, CDR2 FQNNGV. The germline V and J ends were trimmed by 7 bases and 1 base, with 14 bases remaining between them. CDR3 region: CASTNRADSYEQYF. Written as DNA, the CDR3 is TGTGCCAGCACCAACCGGGCGGATTCCTACGAGCAGTACTTC.

This clone has only a few counts. The V gene is TRBV6-5, the J gene TRBJ1-1; D possibly corresponds to TRBD1 (6 bases). CDR1 MNHEY and CDR2 SVGAGI come from the germline V gene. V lost 5 bases, J lost 4 bases, and 17 bases lay in between. This CDR3 is built from 15 residues. The CDR3 loop reads CASSRTPGVGTEAFF. The CDR3 DNA follows: TGTGCCAGCAGTAGGACCCCAGGGGTGGGCACTGAAGCTTTCTTT.

This clone was seen a single time. The genes are TRBV2 and TRBJ2-3, with 14 bases lining up with TRBD2. Losses at the gene ends were 6 bases for V and 0 bases for J; bases not matched to a gene: 8. The CDR3 runs to 18 residues. Germline values: CDR1 SNHLY, CDR2 FYNNEI. CDR3 in amino acids: CASRGRTSGGFSTDTQYF. CDR3 bases: TGTGCCAGCAGGGGTAGGACTAGCGGGGGGTTTAGCACAGATACGCAGTATTTT.

This sequence joins TRBV7-2 and TRBJ2-3; D might be TRBD2 (6 bases). The V end was cut by 3 bases, the J end by 1 base, with 11 bases between. CDR1 SGHTA and CDR2 FQGNSA come from the germline V gene. The CDR3 runs to 15 residues. CDR3 loop: CASSFPTGGTDTQYF. The CDR3 DNA reads TGTGCCAGCAGCTTCCCAACGGGGGGCACAGATACGCAGTATTTT.

The chain carries TRBV2 and TRBJ2-1; D is undetermined. V lost 2 bases and J 4 bases, leaving 3 bases between the germline ends. The length of the CDR3 is 12 residues. Germline values: CDR1 SNHLY, CDR2 FYNNEI. DNA for the CDR3: TGTGCCAGCAGTGAACCTTACAATGAGCAGTTCTTC. Translation: CASSEPYNEQFF. Supplemented by reference TRBV2 and TRBJ2-1, the full variable domain reads EPEVTQTPSHQVTQMGQEVILRCVPISNHLYFYWYRQILGQKVEFLVSFYNNEISEKSEIFDDQFSVERPDGSNFTLKIRSTKLEDSAMYFCASSEPYNEQFFGPGTRLTVL.

The V gene is TRBV5-1, the J gene TRBJ1-2; D is undetermined. CDR3 size: 12 residues. The germline CDR1 and CDR2 sequences are SGHRS and YFSETQ. The V end lost 6 bases, the J end lost 5 bases, and 11 bases lay between the germline ends. CDR3 protein: CASTDGPYGYTF. CDR3 sequence (DNA): TGCGCCAGCACGGACGGACCTTATGGCTACACCTTC.

CDR3 bases: TGTGCCAGCAGAATTCAGGGGCAAAACACTGAAGCTTTCTTT. Protein product: CASRIQGQNTEAFF. J is TRBJ1-1 and V is TRBV6-1, with a possible D match to TRBD1 (6 bases). Germline CDR1 and CDR2: MNHNS and SASEGT. V was pared by 6 bases and J by 2 bases, with 13 bases between. This CDR3 comprises 14 residues.

The J gene is TRBJ1-1, the V gene TRBV19; no firm D call. Germline CDR1 is LNHDA and CDR2 is SQIVND (reference sequence). Trimming took 2 bases from V and 1 from J, leaving 8 bases between them. The CDR3 is 14 amino acids. As DNA, the CDR3 is TGTGCCAGTAGTATAATAGACACGAACACTGAAGCTTTCTTT. It yields the protein CASSIIDTNTEAFF.

This sequence joins TRBV6-6 and TRBJ2-7; no clear D. The V end was cut by 0 bases, the J end by 0 bases, with 9 bases between. This CDR3 is 15 amino acids long. The V gene's germline CDR1 is MNHNY and CDR2 SVGAGI (reference sequence). DNA for the CDR3: TGTGCCAGCAGTTACTCCGGCGGAAGCTCCTACGAGCAGTACTTC. As protein: CASSYSGGSSYEQYF.

The chain links TRBV30 to TRBJ2-2, with D maybe TRBD2 (5 bases). V was shortened by 2 bases and J by 1 base, with 17 bases between the two germline ends. The CDR3 runs 17 residues. Germline V lookup: CDR1 GTSNPN, CDR2 SVGIG (reference sequence). The CDR3 sequence: CAWSWRGRGRNTGELFF. The CDR3 DNA is TGTGCCTGGAGTTGGAGAGGACGTGGGAGGAACACCGGGGAGCTGTTTTTT.

This clone was seen a single time. The rearrangement uses TRBV11-2 and TRBJ2-7, with 8 nucleotides matching TRBD1. The germline V gene encodes CDR1 SGHAT and CDR2 FQNNGV. V lost 5 bases to trimming and J lost 2 bases; unmatched junction nucleotides: 8. The CDR3 spans 15 residues. The CDR3 DNA follows: TGTGCCAGCAGCCGTTCCAACAGGGGGACCTACGAGCAGTACTTC. Translated: CASSRSNRGTYEQYF.

The chain is built from TRBV5-1 and TRBJ2-1; no clear D gene. Germline V CDR1 and CDR2: SGHRS, YFSETQ. V was shortened by 4 bases and J by 3 bases, with 5 bases between the two germline ends. This CDR3 has 12 amino acids. The chain's CDR3 is CASSPDYNEQFF. CDR3 sequence (DNA): TGCGCCAGCAGCCCCGACTACAATGAGCAGTTCTTC.

The CDR3 DNA follows: TGTGCCAGCAGTAACAGGGGCTTGCGTGAGCAGTACTTC. Amino acids: CASSNRGLREQYF. V gene TRBV28 combines with J gene TRBJ2-7; 7 positions agree with TRBD1. The J segment lost 7 bases and the V segment lost 5 bases, leaving 8 bases of the junction unmatched. The CDR3 covers 13 residues. CDR1 and CDR2 from the germline V gene are MDHEN and SYDVKM.

This chain uses TRBV6-5 with TRBJ2-3, with D perhaps matching TRBD2 (6 bases). CDR1 is MNHEY, CDR2 SVGAGI, per germline. V was shortened by 5 bases and J by 2 bases, with 11 bases between the two germline ends. The CDR3 runs 14 residues. CDR3 sequence: CASSAGPHTDTQYF. CDR3 DNA sequence: TGTGCCAGCAGTGCGGGACCACACACAGATACGCAGTATTTT.

The chain is built from TRBV6-6 and TRBJ1-5; perhaps TRBD1 as D (5 bases). V lost 0 bases to trimming and J lost 9 bases, with 15 bases between them. CDR3 length: 15 residues. Per germline, CDR1 MNHNY and CDR2 SVGAGI (reference sequence). The CDR3 DNA reads as TGTGCCAGCAGTTACTCTCGCCAGGGCGGCGGGCCCCAGCATTTT. It encodes CASSYSRQGGGPQHF.

Here the CDR3 DNA reads TGTGCCAGCAGCCCTCAGGGGTGGGGCTACGAGCAGTACTTC. It codes for CASSPQGWGYEQYF. The V call is TRBV11-2, the J call TRBJ2-7; perhaps TRBD1 as D (6 bases). The CDR3 consists of 14 residues. V was pared by 5 bases and J by 3 bases, with 14 bases between. The germline V gene has CDR1 SGHAT and CDR2 FQNNGV.

This chain joins TRBV5-1 and TRBJ2-3; D not resolved. The CDR3 spans 14 residues. Germline-derived CDR1 and CDR2 are SGHRS and YFSETQ. Trimming shortened V by 2 bases and J by 0 bases, and 7 bases separated the two germline ends. The CDR3 is CASSFQDSTDTQYF. CDR3 DNA: TGCGCCAGCAGCTTTCAGGACAGCACAGATACGCAGTATTTT.

The rearrangement links TRBV28 to TRBJ2-2; D is perhaps TRBD1 or TRBD2 (5 bases each). The CDR3 runs to 14 residues. V was shortened by 6 bases and J by 6 bases, with 14 bases between the two germline ends. Germline CDR1 MDHEN, CDR2 SYDVKM. The CDR3: CASSNRRGSGELFF. The CDR3 nucleotides read TGTGCCAGCAGCAATCGCCGGGGCTCCGGGGAGCTGTTTTTT.

This chain connects TRBV28 to TRBJ1-2, with no clear D. The V end was cut by 5 bases, the J end by 4 bases, with 11 bases between. This CDR3 region has 13 residues. CDR1 is MDHEN and CDR2 is SYDVKM in the germline V gene. The CDR3 DNA reads TGTGCCAGCAGTCTTCAGGTTGGCTATGGCTACACCTTC. Translated, it gives CASSLQVGYGYTF.

The chain recombines TRBV6-1 with TRBJ2-3; perhaps TRBD1 as D (6 bases). Germline V gene data show CDR1 as MNHNS and CDR2 as SASEGT. V lost 8 bases and J lost 0, with 15 bases in between. The CDR3 sequence is 15 residues long. CDR3 coding DNA: TGTGCCAGCGGATCCGGACAGACTAGCACAGATACGCAGTATTTT. It codes for CASGSGQTSTDTQYF.

The chain is built from TRBV28 and TRBJ2-3; TRBD1 aligns across 12 bases. In germline, CDR1 is MDHEN, CDR2 SYDVKM. The CDR3 is 16 amino acids. J gave up 5 bases and V 6 bases, and 9 bases lay outside the gene matches. Here the CDR3 reads CASRTGTGGALDTQYF. The CDR3 nucleotides are TGTGCCAGCAGGACCGGGACAGGGGGCGCATTAGATACGCAGTATTTT.

The table lists this clone with a count of one. The CDR3 nucleotides read TGTGCCAGCAGTTACCTAGCGGGCCCCTACGAGCAGTACTTC. Translating gives CASSYLAGPYEQYF. The chain employs TRBV6-5 and TRBJ2-7, with 8 bases matching TRBD2. The CDR3 is 14 residues long. V dropped 2 bases and J dropped 2; count of bases not matched to a gene: 2. Germline V gene sequence: CDR1 MNHEY, CDR2 SVGAGI.